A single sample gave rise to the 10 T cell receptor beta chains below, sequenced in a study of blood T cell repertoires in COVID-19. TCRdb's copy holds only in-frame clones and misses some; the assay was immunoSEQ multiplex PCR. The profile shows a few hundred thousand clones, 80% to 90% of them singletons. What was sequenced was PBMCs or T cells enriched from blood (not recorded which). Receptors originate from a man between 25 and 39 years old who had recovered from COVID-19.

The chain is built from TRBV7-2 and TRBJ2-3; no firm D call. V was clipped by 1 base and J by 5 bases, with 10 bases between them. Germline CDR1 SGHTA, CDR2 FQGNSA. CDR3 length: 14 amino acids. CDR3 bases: TGTGCCAGCAGCTTAGTTGGGCCTATAGATACGCAGTATTTT. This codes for CASSLVGPIDTQYF. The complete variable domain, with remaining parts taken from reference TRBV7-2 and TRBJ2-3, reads GAGVSQSPSNKVTEKGKDVELRCDPISGHTALYWYRQSLGQGLEFLIYFQGNSAPDKSGLPSDRFSAERTGGSVSTLTIQRTQQEDSAVYLCASSLVGPIDTQYFGPGTRLTVL.

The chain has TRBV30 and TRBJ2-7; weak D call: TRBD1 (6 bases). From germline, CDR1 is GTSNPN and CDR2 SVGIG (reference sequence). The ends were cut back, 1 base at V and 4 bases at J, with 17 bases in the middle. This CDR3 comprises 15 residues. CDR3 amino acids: CAWSAKGGGLYEQYF. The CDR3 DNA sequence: TGTGCCTGGAGTGCAAAAGGTGGGGGCTTGTACGAGCAGTACTTC.

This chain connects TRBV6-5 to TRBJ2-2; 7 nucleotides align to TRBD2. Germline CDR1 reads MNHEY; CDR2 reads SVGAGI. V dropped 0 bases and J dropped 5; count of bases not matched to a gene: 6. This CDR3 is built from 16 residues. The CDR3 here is CASSYSSGGRTGELFF. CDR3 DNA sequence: TGTGCCAGCAGTTACTCCTCGGGAGGCAGGACCGGGGAGCTGTTTTTT.

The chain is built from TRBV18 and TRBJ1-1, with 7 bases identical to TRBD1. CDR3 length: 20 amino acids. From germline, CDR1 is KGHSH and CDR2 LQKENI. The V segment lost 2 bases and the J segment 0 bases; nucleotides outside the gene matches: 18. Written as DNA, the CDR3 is TGTGCCAGCTCACCATGGACGGGACCGCATCGACAGGGTATGAACACTGAAGCTTTCTTT. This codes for CASSPWTGPHRQGMNTEAFF.

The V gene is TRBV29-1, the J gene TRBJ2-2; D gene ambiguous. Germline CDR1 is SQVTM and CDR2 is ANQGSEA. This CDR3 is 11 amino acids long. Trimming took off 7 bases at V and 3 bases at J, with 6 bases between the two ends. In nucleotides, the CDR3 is TGCAGCGCAAGCGACACCGGGGAGCTGTTTTTT. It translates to CSASDTGELFF.

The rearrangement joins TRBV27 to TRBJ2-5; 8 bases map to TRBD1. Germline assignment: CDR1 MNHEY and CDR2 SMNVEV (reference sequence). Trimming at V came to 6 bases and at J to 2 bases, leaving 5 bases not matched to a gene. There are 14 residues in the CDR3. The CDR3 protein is CASRDRDRQETQYF. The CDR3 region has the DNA TGTGCCAGCAGGGACAGGGACCGACAAGAGACCCAGTACTTC.

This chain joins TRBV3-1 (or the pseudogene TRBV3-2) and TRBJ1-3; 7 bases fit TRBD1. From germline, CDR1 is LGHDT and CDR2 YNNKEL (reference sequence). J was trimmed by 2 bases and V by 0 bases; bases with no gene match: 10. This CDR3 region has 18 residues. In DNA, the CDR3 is TGTGCCAGCAGCCAAGAACTAACCGGGACAGTGCCTGGAAACACCATATATTTT. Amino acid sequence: CASSQELTGTVPGNTIYF.

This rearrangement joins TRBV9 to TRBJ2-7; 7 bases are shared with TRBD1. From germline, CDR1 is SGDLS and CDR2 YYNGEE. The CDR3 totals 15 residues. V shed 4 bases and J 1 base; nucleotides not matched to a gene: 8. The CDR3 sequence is CASSTGTDLSYEQYF. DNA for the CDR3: TGTGCCAGCAGCACTGGGACAGACCTATCCTACGAGCAGTACTTC.

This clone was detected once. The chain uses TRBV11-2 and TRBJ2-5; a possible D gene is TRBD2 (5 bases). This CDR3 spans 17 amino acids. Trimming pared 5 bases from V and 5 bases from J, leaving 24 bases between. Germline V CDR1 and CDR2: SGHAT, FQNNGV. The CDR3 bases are TGTGCCAGCAGCCCAAGAGGGATCCCTAGCCTATGGGAGACCCAGTACTTC. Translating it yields CASSPRGIPSLWETQYF.

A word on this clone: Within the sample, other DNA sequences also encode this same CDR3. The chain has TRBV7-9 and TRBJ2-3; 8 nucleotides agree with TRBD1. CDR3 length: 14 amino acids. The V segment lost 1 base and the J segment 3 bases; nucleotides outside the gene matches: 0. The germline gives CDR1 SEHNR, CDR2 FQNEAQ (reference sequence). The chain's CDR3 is CASSLGTGTDTQYF. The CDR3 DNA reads TGTGCCAGCAGCTTAGGGACAGGGACAGATACGCAGTATTTT.